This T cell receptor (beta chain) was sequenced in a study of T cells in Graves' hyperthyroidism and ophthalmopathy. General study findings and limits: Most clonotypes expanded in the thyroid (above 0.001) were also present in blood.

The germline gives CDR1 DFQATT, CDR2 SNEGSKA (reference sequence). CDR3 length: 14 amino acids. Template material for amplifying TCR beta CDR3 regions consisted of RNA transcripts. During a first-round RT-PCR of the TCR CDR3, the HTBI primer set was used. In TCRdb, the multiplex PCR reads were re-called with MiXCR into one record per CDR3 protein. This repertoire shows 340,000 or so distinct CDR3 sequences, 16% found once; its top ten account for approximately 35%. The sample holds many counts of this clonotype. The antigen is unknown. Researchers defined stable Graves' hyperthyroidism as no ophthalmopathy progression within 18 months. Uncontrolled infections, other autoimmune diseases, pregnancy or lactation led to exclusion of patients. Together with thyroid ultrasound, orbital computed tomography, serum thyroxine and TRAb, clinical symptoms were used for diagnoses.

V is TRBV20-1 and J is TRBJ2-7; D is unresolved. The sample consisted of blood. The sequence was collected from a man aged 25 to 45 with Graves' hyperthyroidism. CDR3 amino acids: CTGFDVSYPYEQYF. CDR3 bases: TGCACCGGTTTCGACGTCAGTTACCCCTACGAGCAGTACTTC.